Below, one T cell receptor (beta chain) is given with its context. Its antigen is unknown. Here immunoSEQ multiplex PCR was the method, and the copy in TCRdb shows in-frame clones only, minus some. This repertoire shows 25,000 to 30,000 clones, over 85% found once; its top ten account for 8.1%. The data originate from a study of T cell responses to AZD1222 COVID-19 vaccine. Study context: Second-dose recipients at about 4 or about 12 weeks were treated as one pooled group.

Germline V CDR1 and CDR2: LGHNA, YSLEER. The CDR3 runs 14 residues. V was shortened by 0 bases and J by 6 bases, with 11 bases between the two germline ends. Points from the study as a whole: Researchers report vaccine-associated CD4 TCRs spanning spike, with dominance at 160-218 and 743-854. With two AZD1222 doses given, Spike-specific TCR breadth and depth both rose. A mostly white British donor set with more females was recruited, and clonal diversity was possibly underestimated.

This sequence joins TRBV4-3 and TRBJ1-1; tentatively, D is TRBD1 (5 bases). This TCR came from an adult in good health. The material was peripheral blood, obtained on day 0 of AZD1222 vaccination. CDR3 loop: CASSQDSQGPEAFF. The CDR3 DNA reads TGCGCCAGCAGCCAAGACAGCCAGGGCCCTGAAGCTTTCTTT.